The sequence of this TCR beta chain was determined in a study of PD-L1 blockade in urothelial cancer (dated by TCRdb to 2017 to 2019). About the study as a whole: Every patient began therapy in 2014 and was given atezolizumab 1,200 mg intravenously every 3 weeks. About 85% of the 29 patients were identified as males with urothelial cancer of bladder origin, and a prior smoking history was reported by 18 of 29 patients. An ECOG performance status of 0 or 1 was recorded for the patients, and 0 to 3 prior chemotherapy regimens had been received by the patients. Blood samples were analyzed at two time points: 3 weeks after treatment start (second dose) and 6 weeks after treatment start. A median of about 150,000 T cells and some 82,000 unique TCRs was obtained from blood samples, and a median clonality of roughly 0.08 was observed. Somatic, immune and clinical correlates of response to PD-L1 blockade with atezolizumab in urothelial cancer were the focus of an exploratory multi-omic analysis. Pretreatment tumor samples and matched peripheral blood, collected serially before and after atezolizumab treatment, underwent TCR sequencing. Progression-free survival longer than 6 months counted as durable clinical benefit, and TCR features were additionally tested against both progression-free and overall survival. In the same patients who had TCR sequencing, pretreatment tumors also underwent whole exome sequencing and RNA sequencing. Eight to ten patients achieved durable clinical benefit and some 21 did not. Just over 28 patients had pretreatment blood TCR-seq, some 25 had at least one posttreatment blood collection, and some 25 had tumor TCR-seq. Overall study outcomes, separate from this receptor: Improved progression-free and overall survival was associated with having pretreatment peripheral blood TCR clonality below the median. Among patients with durable benefit, tumor-associated TCR clones showed greater expansion in peripheral blood 3 weeks after treatment started (n ≈ 21, p = 0.022). Because the sample size was small (n ≈ 30) and many exploratory analyses were performed, the results are intended to be hypothesis-generating.

From a lookup of the germline V gene, CDR1 and CDR2 are SNHLY and FYNNEI. The CDR3 sequence holds 15 residues, the cysteine and phenylalanine included. Only CDR3 DNA is held: 45 bases, read in frame from base 1. The junction carries 11 bases between V and J, which are trimmed by 2 bases and 0 bases respectively. This specimen's time point label, interpreted: pretreatment peripheral blood. The cohort included 29 patients with locally advanced or metastatic urothelial carcinoma who were treated at Memorial Sloan Kettering on a trial protocol. Peripheral blood mononuclear cells were collected pretreatment and during treatment, with between 1 and 8 total time points obtained per patient. The Qiagen DNeasy Blood extraction kit was used to purify genomic DNA from total PBMCs and from tumor samples. PBMCs were collected pretreatment and during treatment, and were isolated and stored as previously described.

To estimate absolute template abundance from read counts, synthetic TCR analog templates were spiked into each PCR. TCRbeta CDR3 regions were amplified from genomic DNA with bias-controlled V and J gene primers using the immunoSEQ assay. Sequencing of rearranged TCRbeta segments was performed at approximately 20X coverage. From the authors' description of their analysis: Clustering was used to correct sequencing errors, and CDR3s were annotated against IMGT to assign V, D and J genes. Out-of-frame and stop-codon sequences were excluded, and only productive TCRbeta rearrangements were used in downstream analyses. Clonality was computed as one minus Shannon entropy normalized by the log of the number of unique productive sequences. Clones differing between time points or between blood and tumor were identified using Fisher's exact test with Benjamini-Hochberg correction, with an adjusted p below 0.01 applied as the threshold. Not all clones reach the TCRdb copy of this immuneACCESS table, which keeps in-frame sequences only. Checked studies attribute under half of the gap to unresolved V genes and leave the rest unexplained. V and J calls and clone size are as listed in that table; D and trimming were resolved from the DNA. Counted in this sample were about 63,000 clones; roughly 80% of them appeared once. The ten top clones hold under 7.5% of the sample.

In regard to this clone: No antigen is known for it. Base qualities are not provided; no much larger clone lies one nucleotide away.

This TCR derives from a man aged 65 to 85 with urothelial cancer. The chain is made from TRBV2 and TRBJ2-7; the D gene is unclear. Source: PBMCs, taken around atezolizumab (anti-PD-L1) treatment. The CDR3 is CASSEQASHSYEQYF. In nucleotides, the sequence is TGTGCCAGCAGTGAACAGGCTTCCCACTCCTACGAGCAGTACTTC.